Each of the 20 T cell receptor beta chains below was sequenced from the same sample in a study of T cell repertoires in cytomegalovirus infection. In TCRdb, the reads were re-called with MiXCR into one record per CDR3 protein. The sample contains under 100,000 distinct CDR3 sequences, around 3.5% of which appear only once. The sequenced material came from PBMCs. The source of these receptors is a human donor in good health (CMV status not recorded). Some clones in this sample may be carry-over from other donors' samples.

This clonotype was observed many times. The chain couples TRBV27 to TRBJ1-1, with D perhaps TRBD1 (5 bases). The ends were cut back, 9 bases at V and 1 base at J, with 15 bases in the middle. In germline, CDR1 is MNHEY, CDR2 SMNVEV (reference sequence). CDR3 length equals 14 residues. CDR3 DNA: TGTGCCAGTACTACGACCGGGGGGAACACTGAAGCTTTCTTT. The encoded protein is CASTTTGGNTEAFF.

This clonotype was seen ten or more times. The J gene is TRBJ1-6, the V gene TRBV27; D gene uncertain. The CDR3 sequence is 13 residues long. From germline, CDR1 is MNHEY and CDR2 SMNVEV (reference sequence). V was clipped by 2 bases and J by 9 bases, with 8 bases between them. The CDR3, as DNA: TGTGCCAGCAGTTTAGATTGGACTTCACCCCTCCACTTT. Translating it yields CASSLDWTSPLHF.

This clonotype was counted ten times or more. V is TRBV28 and J is TRBJ1-2; D call uncertain. The CDR3 loop spans 15 amino acids. Trimming stripped 3 bases from V and 4 bases from J, with 15 bases between. In germline, CDR1 is MDHEN, CDR2 SYDVKM. In DNA form, the CDR3 reads TGTGCCAGCAGTTTGGCCGGGAGGGAGATCTATGGCTACACCTTC. Translating it yields CASSLAGREIYGYTF.

This clonotype occurred many times. The chain combines TRBV19 with TRBJ1-6, with no clear D. This CDR3 spans 12 amino acids. The V gene's germline CDR1 is LNHDA and CDR2 SQIVND (reference sequence). Trimming removed 8 bases from V and 8 bases from J, with 10 bases in between. The CDR3: CASPDEYSPLHF. The CDR3, as DNA: TGTGCCAGTCCTGACGAGTATTCACCCCTCCACTTT.

This clonotype was seen many times. The V and J genes are TRBV27 and TRBJ2-1; the D is unclear. Trimming stripped 3 bases from V and 3 bases from J, with 6 bases between. Per germline, CDR1 MNHEY and CDR2 SMNVEV (reference sequence). CDR3 length: 13 residues. The chain's CDR3 is CASSLAGYNEQFF. CDR3 bases: TGTGCCAGCAGTTTGGCAGGCTACAATGAGCAGTTCTTC.

This clonotype came up a few times. CDR3 sequence (DNA): TGTGCCAGCAGTTGGGGGGGGTCCCAGCCCCAGCATTTT. Encoded protein: CASSWGGSQPQHF. The V and J genes are TRBV6-5 and TRBJ1-5; TRBD1 might be the D (5 bases). Deletions cut 4 bases from V and 7 bases from J, with 11 bases between. This CDR3 spans 13 amino acids. Germline CDR1 reads MNHEY; CDR2 reads SVGAGI.

This clonotype was seen ten or more times. The rearrangement joins TRBV7-2 to TRBJ1-4, with TRBD1 matching over 10 bases. Germline V gene data show CDR1 as SGHTA and CDR2 as FQGNSA. This CDR3 is built from 15 residues. V lost 5 bases to trimming and J lost 7 bases; unmatched junction nucleotides: 7. The CDR3 region is CASSVAGTGVEKLFF. CDR3 coding DNA: TGTGCCAGCAGCGTGGCCGGGACAGGGGTTGAAAAACTGTTTTTT.

This clonotype was seen many times. The V and J genes are TRBV2 and TRBJ2-1; the match to TRBD2 covers 9 bases. The trim removed 7 bases at V and 2 bases at J, leaving 9 bases unmatched. The CDR3 sequence is 16 residues long. The V gene's germline CDR1 is SNHLY and CDR2 FYNNEI. Here the CDR3 DNA reads TGTGCCAGCATTATGACGACTAGCGGTACCTACAATGAGCAGTTCTTC. It is translated as CASIMTTSGTYNEQFF.

This clonotype was seen many times. The chain couples TRBV6-6 to TRBJ1-6, with 8 positions matching TRBD1. V lost 0 bases and J lost 8; bases outside the gene matches: 6. The germline V gene has CDR1 MNHNY and CDR2 SVGAGI (reference sequence). The CDR3 spans 16 residues. CDR3 nucleotides: TGTGCCAGCAGTTACTCGTCCGGACAGGGAGATTCACCCCTCCACTTT. It is translated as CASSYSSGQGDSPLHF.

This clonotype has a count of ten or more. The rearrangement uses TRBV28 and TRBJ1-6; 8 bases are a match to TRBD1. CDR1 and CDR2 from the germline V gene are MDHEN and SYDVKM. CDR3 length: 15 amino acids. The V gene end was trimmed by 2 bases and the J gene end by 6 bases; junction bases not matched to a gene: 3. CDR3 region: CASSLQGAGNSPLHF. DNA for the CDR3: TGTGCCAGCAGTTTACAGGGGGCAGGTAATTCACCCCTCCACTTT. The full variable domain, its missing parts supplied by reference TRBV28 and TRBJ1-6, is DVKVTQSSRYLVKRTGEKVFLECVQDMDHENMFWYRQDPGLGLRLIYFSYDVKMKEKGDIPEGYSVSREKKERFSLILESASTNQTSMYLCASSLQGAGNSPLHFGNGTRLTVT.

This clonotype appeared once. The chain has TRBV5-6 and TRBJ2-7; D is unclear. CDR3 length: 13 amino acids. The germline V gene encodes CDR1 SGHDT and CDR2 YYEEEE. The CDR3 sequence: CASSVGRRDEQYV. For the CDR3, the DNA is TGTGCCAGCAGCGTGGGAAGGCGAGACGAGCAGTACGTG.

This clonotype was seen at least ten times. This rearrangement joins TRBV19 to TRBJ2-4, with D uncertain. The CDR3 has 12 residues. V was pared by 5 bases and J by 5 bases, with 7 bases between. Germline lookup yields CDR1 LNHDA and CDR2 SQIVND (reference sequence). The CDR3 nucleotides read TGTGCCAGTAGTGCCCCCCAAAACATTCAGTACTTC. It translates to CASSAPQNIQYF.

This clonotype was picked up many times. J is TRBJ1-6 and V is TRBV12-3 or TRBV12-4; TRBD1 aligns across 9 bases. The CDR3 loop spans 17 amino acids. Trimming removed 0 bases from V and 6 bases from J; junction bases left unmatched: 6. This CDR3 reads CASSLALGDRVNSPLHF. As DNA, the CDR3 is TGTGCCAGCAGTTTAGCGCTGGGGGACAGGGTTAATTCACCCCTCCACTTT.

This clonotype has ten or more counts. The chain combines TRBV5-4 with TRBJ1-1, with a tentative D call TRBD1 (5 bases). The germline V gene has CDR1 SGHNT and CDR2 YYREEE (reference sequence). This CDR3 is 14 amino acids long. Trimming stripped 9 bases from V and 0 bases from J, with 15 bases between. DNA of the CDR3: TGTGCCACCCGGACCGACAGCATGAACACTGAAGCTTTCTTT. As protein: CATRTDSMNTEAFF.

There are many counts of this clonotype. CDR3 sequence reads: CSAPGQGRFDTF. The CDR3, as DNA: TGCAGCGCTCCGGGACAGGGTCGATTCGACACCTTC. The V call is TRBV29-1, the J call TRBJ1-2; 9 bases are a match to TRBD1. Per germline, CDR1 SQVTM and CDR2 ANQGSEA. There are 12 residues in the CDR3. J lost 12 bases, V lost 7 bases, and 12 bases had no gene match.

This clonotype was seen at least ten times. V is TRBV20-1 and J is TRBJ1-5; no firm D call. The CDR3 has 14 amino acids. CDR1 DFQATT and CDR2 SNEGSKA come from the germline V gene (reference sequence). Trimming left V 6 bases short and J 1 base short, with 13 bases between. The DNA of the CDR3 is TGCAGTGCCAGCCCGGGAAGGAGCAATCAGCCCCAGCATTTT. Encoded protein: CSASPGRSNQPQHF.

This clonotype has only a few counts. The CDR3: CASIVGTEAFF. As DNA, the CDR3 is TGTGCCAGTATTGTGGGTACTGAAGCTTTCTTT. The V gene is TRBV19, the J gene TRBJ1-1, with no clear D. The V gene lost 7 bases and the J gene lost 5 bases, with 8 bases spanning the gap. Germline V lookup: CDR1 LNHDA, CDR2 SQIVND (reference sequence). The CDR3 is 11 residues long.

This clonotype was seen ten or more times. The chain uses TRBV28 and TRBJ1-2; TRBD1 matches 9 bases. The CDR3 is 13 residues long. Germline CDR1 reads MDHEN; CDR2 reads SYDVKM. V trimming: 6 bases; J trimming: 8 bases; junction bases outside the gene matches: 7. The CDR3 spells CASSLTGGKGYTF. The CDR3 DNA reads TGTGCCAGCAGCTTAACAGGGGGCAAGGGCTACACCTTC.

This clonotype was counted ten times or more. The chain recombines TRBV15 with TRBJ2-3, with a possible D match to TRBD2 (6 bases). This CDR3 is 15 amino acids long. CDR1 and CDR2 (germline): LNHNV, YYDKDF (reference sequence). V was trimmed by 0 bases and J by 5 bases, leaving 12 bases between them. CDR3 amino acids: CATSRDFLGGDTQYF. CDR3 sequence (DNA): TGTGCCACCAGCAGAGATTTCCTGGGGGGAGATACGCAGTATTTT.

The sample holds many counts of this clonotype. J is TRBJ1-1 and V is TRBV20-1; D uncertain. There are 13 residues in the CDR3. The germline gives CDR1 DFQATT, CDR2 SNEGSKA (reference sequence). Trimming shortened V by 2 bases and J by 0 bases, and 7 bases separated the two germline ends. The CDR3, as DNA: TGCAGTGCTAGACACGTGATGAACACTGAAGCTTTCTTT. Protein: CSARHVMNTEAFF.